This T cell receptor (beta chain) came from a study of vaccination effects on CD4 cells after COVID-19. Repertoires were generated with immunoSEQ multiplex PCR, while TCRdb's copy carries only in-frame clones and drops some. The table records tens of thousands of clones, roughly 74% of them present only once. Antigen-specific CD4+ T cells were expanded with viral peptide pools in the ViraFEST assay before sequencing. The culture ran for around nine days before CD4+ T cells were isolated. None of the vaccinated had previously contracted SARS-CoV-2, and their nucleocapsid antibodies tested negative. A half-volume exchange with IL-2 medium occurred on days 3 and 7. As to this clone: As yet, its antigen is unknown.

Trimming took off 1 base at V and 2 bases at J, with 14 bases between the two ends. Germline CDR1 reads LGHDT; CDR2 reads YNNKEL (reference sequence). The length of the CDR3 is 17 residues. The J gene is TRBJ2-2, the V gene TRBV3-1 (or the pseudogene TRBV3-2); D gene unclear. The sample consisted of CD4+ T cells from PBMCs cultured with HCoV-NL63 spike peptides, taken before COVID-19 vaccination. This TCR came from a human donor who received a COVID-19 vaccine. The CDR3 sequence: CASSQALRFGNTGELFF. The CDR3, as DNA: TGTGCCAGCAGCCAAGCGCTCAGATTTGGAAACACCGGGGAGCTGTTTTTT.